This TCR beta chain came from a study of monozygotic twins with inflammatory bowel disease. UMIs bearing a 6-nucleotide sample barcode were added through template switching. TCRdb reworked the 5' RACE reads into one entry per CDR3 protein, no DNA. The ten top clones account for around 2.3%, within a sample of 400,000 to 500,000 distinct CDR3 sequences. The CDR3 length is 13 residues. Germline CDR1 is MNHNS and CDR2 is SASEGT. It was from whole blood, with no T cell sorting, that total RNA was isolated. Material: blood. The chain has TRBV6-1 and TRBJ2-3. This receptor was obtained from a human donor with ulcerative colitis or Crohn's disease, or a healthy co-twin of an affected twin (not recorded which). This CDR3 reads CASGSNFVDTQYF.